The subject of this entry is one T cell receptor (beta chain). Its antigen is not yet known. Qualities for individual bases were not recorded, and no much larger clone is one base off. V ends up 3 bases short and J 2 bases short, with an unmatched junction base count of 15. CDR1 GTSNPN and CDR2 SVGIG were looked up in the germline V gene (reference sequence). The CDR3, cysteine through phenylalanine, is 17 amino acids long. Just CDR3 DNA is preserved here, 51 bases in frame from base 1. Each donor gave one peripheral blood draw, approximately 100 mL on average, collected into heparinised tubes. A BD FACSAria II was used to sort naive, central memory, regulatory and stem cell-like memory CD4+ T cells with a panel that included CD45RO, CCR7, CD25, CD127, CD95 and CD27. A purity above 95% was achieved for all sorted populations. PBMCs were isolated immediately by Lymphoprep density gradient centrifugation and stained directly without culture. Samples were stained and sorted in pairs, with one healthy donor and one patient per experiment, so that batch effects were minimized.

These data originate in a study of beta chain features in type 1 diabetes (dated by TCRdb to between 2018 and 2020). Study-level background: Mean age, gender distribution, total cell number and subset yield did not differ between patients and healthy donors. Across all samples, around 99 million sorted cells were examined, and cell number per subset correlated strongly with RNA yield. In the study, recently diagnosed type 1 diabetes patients and matched healthy donors were compared on the TCRB repertoires of their sorted circulating CD4+ T cell subsets. Whereas all 30 or so donors provided naive and central memory subsets, regulatory and stem cell-like memory subsets were isolated from just 8 patients and roughly eight healthy donors. General conclusions and limits of the study: Shorter templates might be favored by PCR, yet because patient and control samples were amplified and corrected together, any such skew would affect both groups equally. A moderate but significant shortening of TCRB CDR3 length was observed in type 1 diabetes patients in all four CD4+ subsets. At VDJ recombination sites, patients with type 1 diabetes made fewer insertions and deleted more nucleotides, a pattern implying thymic rearrangement abnormalities. The naive, central memory and regulatory TCRB repertoires appeared to resemble one another more closely among patients than among healthy donors. Because cDNA was sequenced instead of genomic DNA, highly expressing activated cells could be over-represented, though the groups showed no difference in activation or CD3 levels. Only small numbers of individuals were included in the HLA sub-analyses, which left unresolved whether HLA type had any influence on TCRB rearrangement.

All of the isolated RNA was reverse transcribed with the High Capacity cDNA Reverse Transcription Kit, so expressed TCRB transcripts were sequenced. Naive, central memory and regulatory T cell samples underwent deep immunoSEQ sequencing, averaging about 3.5 million total reads per sample. Sorted cells were lysed in RLT buffer, and RNA was extracted using DNase-treated RNeasy Micro or Mini kits according to cell number. Each cell subset was processed separately to prevent cross-contamination, with patient and healthy donor samples processed together. The immunoSEQ multiplex PCR was used to amplify TCRB sequences from cDNA, yielding 87-bp fragments that span the CDR3 region. Amplicons were sequenced on the Illumina HiSeq platform. In the original analysis: Synthetic template baselines were used to correct PCR bias computationally, reads within Hamming distance 2 were collapsed, and singletons that could not be merged were discarded. Reads were aligned against IMGT so that V, D and J genes, CDR3 length and insertions or deletions at six rearrangement sites could be assigned. Within each subset, clonotype counts were normalized to sorted cell number, and only after that were true diversity and Gini coefficients computed with the tcR R package. The overlap coefficient, calculated on TCRB nucleotide sequences, was used to measure repertoire sharing. Out-of-frame TCRB sequences from naive cells were analyzed to stand in for the pre-selection repertoire. This immuneACCESS table, as held by TCRdb, lists in-frame sequences with V and J called but not all clones. Of the missing ones, under half trace to an unresolved V gene in checked studies; the others have no known cause. The V and J calls and the clone size are those of that table, but D and trimming were determined from the DNA. The sample table shows around 500,000 clones, and roughly an eighth are seen once. The biggest ten clones account for approximately 0.05% of the sample.

What was sequenced was naive CD4+ T cells from blood. The cell subset or site label, read with the paper, signifies: true naive CD4+ T cells. This chain joins TRBV30 to TRBJ2-5; TRBD1 lines up with 7 middle nucleotides. This clonotype originated in a woman between 18 and 29 years old in good health. The nucleotides are TGTGCCTGGAGCCGAGTTCAAGGGGGCAGAGGACAAGAGACCCAGTACTTC. Translated, it gives CAWSRVQGGRGQETQYF.